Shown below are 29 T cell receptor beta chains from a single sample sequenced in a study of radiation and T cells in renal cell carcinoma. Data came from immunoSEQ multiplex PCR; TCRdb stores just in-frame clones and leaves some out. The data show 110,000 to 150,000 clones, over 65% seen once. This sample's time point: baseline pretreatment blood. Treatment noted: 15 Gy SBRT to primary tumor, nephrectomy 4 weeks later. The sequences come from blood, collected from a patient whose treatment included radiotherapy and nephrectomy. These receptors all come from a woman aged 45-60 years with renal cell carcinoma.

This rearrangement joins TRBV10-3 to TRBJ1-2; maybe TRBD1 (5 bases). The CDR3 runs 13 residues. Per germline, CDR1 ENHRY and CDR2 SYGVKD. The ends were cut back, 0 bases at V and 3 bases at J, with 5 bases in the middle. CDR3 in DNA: TGTGCCATCAGTGAGTCAGGGGACTATGGCTACACCTTC. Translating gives CAISESGDYGYTF.

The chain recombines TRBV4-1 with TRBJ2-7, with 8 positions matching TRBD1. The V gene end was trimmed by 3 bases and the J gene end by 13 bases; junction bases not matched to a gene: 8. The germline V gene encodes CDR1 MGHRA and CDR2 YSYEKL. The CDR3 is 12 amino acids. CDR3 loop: CASSHGGQGLYF. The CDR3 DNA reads TGCGCCAGCAGCCACGGAGGACAGGGTTTATACTTC.

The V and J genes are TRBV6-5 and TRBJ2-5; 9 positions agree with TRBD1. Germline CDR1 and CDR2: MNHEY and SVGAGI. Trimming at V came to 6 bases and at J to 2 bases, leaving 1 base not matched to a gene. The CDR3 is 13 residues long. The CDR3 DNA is TGTGCCAGCAGAGGGACAGGGCAAGAGACCCAGTACTTC. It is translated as CASRGTGQETQYF.

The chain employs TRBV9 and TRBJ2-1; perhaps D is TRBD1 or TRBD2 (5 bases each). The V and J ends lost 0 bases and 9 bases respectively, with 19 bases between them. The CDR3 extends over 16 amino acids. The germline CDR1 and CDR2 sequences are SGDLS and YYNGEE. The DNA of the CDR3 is TGTGCCAGCAGCGTAGGCGGCGGAAAGGGACGGGGTGAGCAGTTCTTC. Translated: CASSVGGGKGRGEQFF.

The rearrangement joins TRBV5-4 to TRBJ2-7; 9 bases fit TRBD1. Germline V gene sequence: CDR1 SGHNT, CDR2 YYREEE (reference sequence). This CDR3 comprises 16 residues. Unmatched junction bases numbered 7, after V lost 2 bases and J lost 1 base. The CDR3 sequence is CASSFPRTGDSYEQYF. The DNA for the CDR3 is TGTGCCAGCAGCTTTCCCCGGACAGGGGATTCCTACGAGCAGTACTTC. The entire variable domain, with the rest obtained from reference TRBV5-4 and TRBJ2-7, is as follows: ETGVTQSPTHLIKTRGQQVTLRCSSQSGHNTVSWYQQALGQGPQFIFQYYREEENGRGNFPPRFSGLQFPNYSSELNVNALELDDSALYLCASSFPRTGDSYEQYFGPGTRLTVT.

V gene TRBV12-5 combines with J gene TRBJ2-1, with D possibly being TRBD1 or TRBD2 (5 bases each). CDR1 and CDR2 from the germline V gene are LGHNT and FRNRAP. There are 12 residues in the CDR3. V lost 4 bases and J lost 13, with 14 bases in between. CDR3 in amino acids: CASGSPGTSQFF. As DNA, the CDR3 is TGTGCTAGTGGTTCCCCCGGGACGTCACAGTTCTTC.

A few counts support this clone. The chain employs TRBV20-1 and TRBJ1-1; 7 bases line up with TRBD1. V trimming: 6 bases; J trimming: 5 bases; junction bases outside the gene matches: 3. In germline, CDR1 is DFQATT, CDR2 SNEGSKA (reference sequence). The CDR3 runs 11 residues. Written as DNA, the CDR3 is TGCAGTGCCAACAGGGGAACTGAAGCTTTCTTT. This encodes CSANRGTEAFF.

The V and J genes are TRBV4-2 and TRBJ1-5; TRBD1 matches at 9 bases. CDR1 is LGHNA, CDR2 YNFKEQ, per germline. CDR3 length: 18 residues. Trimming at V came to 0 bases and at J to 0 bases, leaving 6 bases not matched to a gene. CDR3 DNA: TGTGCCAGCAGCCAAGAACAGGGGGCCCCATATAGCAATCAGCCCCAGCATTTT. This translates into CASSQEQGAPYSNQPQHF.

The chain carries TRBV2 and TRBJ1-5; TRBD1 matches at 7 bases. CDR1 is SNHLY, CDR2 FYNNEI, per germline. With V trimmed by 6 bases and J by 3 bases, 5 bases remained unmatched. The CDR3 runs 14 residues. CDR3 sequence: CASRRDSPNQPQHF. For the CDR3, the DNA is TGTGCCAGCAGGAGGGACAGCCCCAATCAGCCCCAGCATTTT.

The CDR3 is CAGGQGRTDTQYF. The CDR3, as DNA: TGTGCCGGGGGACAGGGACGCACAGATACGCAGTATTTT. V and J are TRBV2 and TRBJ2-3, with 9 bases fitting TRBD1. This CDR3 has 13 residues. Germline-derived CDR1 and CDR2 are SNHLY and FYNNEI. V gave up 11 bases and J gave up 1 base; unmatched junction bases: 4.

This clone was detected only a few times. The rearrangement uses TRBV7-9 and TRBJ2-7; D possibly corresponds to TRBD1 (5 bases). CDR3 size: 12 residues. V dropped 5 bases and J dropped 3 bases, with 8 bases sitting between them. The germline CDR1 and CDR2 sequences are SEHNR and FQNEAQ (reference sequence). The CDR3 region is CASSPTDYEQYF. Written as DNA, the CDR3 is TGTGCCAGCAGCCCGACAGACTACGAGCAGTACTTC.

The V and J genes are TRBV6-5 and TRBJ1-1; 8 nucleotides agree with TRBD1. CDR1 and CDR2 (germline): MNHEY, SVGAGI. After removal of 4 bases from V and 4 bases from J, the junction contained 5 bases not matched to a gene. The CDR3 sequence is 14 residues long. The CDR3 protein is CASSSDRGGTEAFF. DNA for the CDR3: TGTGCCAGCAGTTCAGACAGGGGAGGCACTGAAGCTTTCTTT.

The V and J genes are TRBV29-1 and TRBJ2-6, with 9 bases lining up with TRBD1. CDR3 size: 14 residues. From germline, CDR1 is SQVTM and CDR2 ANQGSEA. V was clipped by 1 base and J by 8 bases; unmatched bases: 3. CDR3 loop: CSVEATGGTNVLTF. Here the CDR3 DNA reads TGCAGCGTTGAAGCGACAGGGGGAACCAACGTCCTGACTTTC.

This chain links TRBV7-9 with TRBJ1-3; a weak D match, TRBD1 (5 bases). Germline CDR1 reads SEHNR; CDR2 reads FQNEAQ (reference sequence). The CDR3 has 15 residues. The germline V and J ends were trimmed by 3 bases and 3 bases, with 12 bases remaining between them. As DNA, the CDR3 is TGTGCCAGCAGCTTCGGGACGGAGAGTGGAAACACCATATATTTT. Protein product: CASSFGTESGNTIYF.

As DNA, the CDR3 is TGTGCCACTAACTGGGGGGGTAATCAGCCCCAGCATTTT. Protein product: CATNWGGNQPQHF. J is TRBJ1-5 and V is TRBV19, with a tentative D call TRBD1 (5 bases). Germline CDR1 and CDR2: LNHDA and SQIVND (reference sequence). This CDR3 is 13 amino acids long. The V and J ends lost 10 bases and 4 bases respectively, with 14 bases between them. The whole variable domain, filled in from reference TRBV19 and TRBJ1-5, reads DGGITQSPKYLFRKEGQNVTLSCEQNLNHDAMYWYRQDPGQGLRLIYYSQIVNDFQKGDIAEGYSVSREKKESFPLTVTSAQKNPTAFYLCATNWGGNQPQHFGDGTRLSIL.

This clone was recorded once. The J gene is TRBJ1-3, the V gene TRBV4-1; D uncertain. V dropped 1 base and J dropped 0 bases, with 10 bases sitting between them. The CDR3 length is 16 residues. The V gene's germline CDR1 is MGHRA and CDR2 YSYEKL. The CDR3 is CASSQVSGFSGNTIYF. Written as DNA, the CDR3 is TGCGCCAGCAGCCAAGTTTCGGGGTTCTCTGGAAACACCATATATTTT.

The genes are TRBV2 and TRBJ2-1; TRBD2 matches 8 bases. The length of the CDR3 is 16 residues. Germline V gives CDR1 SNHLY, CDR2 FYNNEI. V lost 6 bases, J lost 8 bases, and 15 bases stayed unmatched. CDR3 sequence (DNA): TGTGCCAGCAGACTACTCGGGACTAGAGTTAAGGATGAGCAGTTCTTC. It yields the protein CASRLLGTRVKDEQFF.

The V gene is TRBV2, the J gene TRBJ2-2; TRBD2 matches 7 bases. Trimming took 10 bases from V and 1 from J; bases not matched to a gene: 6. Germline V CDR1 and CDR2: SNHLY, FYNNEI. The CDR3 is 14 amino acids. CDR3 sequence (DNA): TGTGCCACCTGGGAGGGTAGGAACACCGGGGAGCTGTTTTTT. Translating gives CATWEGRNTGELFF.

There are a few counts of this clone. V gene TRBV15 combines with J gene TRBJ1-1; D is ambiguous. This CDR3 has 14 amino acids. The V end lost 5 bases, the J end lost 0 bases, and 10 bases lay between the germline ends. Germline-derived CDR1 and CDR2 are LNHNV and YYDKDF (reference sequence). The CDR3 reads CATSAPRMNTEAFF. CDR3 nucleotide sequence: TGTGCCACCAGCGCACCCCGGATGAACACTGAAGCTTTCTTT.

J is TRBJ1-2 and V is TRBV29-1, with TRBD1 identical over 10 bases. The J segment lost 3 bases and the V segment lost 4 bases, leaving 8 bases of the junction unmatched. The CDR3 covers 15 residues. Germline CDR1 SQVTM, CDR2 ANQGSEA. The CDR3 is CSVADRGRRDYGYTF. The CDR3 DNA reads TGCAGCGTTGCGGACAGGGGGAGGAGAGACTATGGCTACACCTTC.

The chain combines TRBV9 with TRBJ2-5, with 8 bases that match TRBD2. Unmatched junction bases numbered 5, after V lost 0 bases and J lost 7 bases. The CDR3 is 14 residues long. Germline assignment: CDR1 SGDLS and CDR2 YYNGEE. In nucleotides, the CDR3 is TGTGCCAGCAGCGTAGTAGCGGGACCGGGGACCCAGTACTTC. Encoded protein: CASSVVAGPGTQYF.

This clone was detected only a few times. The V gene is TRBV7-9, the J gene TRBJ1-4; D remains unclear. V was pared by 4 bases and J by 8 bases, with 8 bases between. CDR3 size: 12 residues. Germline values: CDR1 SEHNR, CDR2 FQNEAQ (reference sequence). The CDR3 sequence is CASSSRGEKLFF. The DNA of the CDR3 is TGTGCCAGCAGCTCCCGCGGCGAAAAACTGTTTTTT.

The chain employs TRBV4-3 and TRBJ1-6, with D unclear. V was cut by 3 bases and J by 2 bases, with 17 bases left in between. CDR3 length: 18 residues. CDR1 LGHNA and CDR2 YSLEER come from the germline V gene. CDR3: CASSQSLKLSTYNSPLHF. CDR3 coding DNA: TGCGCCAGCAGCCAGAGCCTGAAATTAAGCACCTATAATTCACCCCTCCACTTT.

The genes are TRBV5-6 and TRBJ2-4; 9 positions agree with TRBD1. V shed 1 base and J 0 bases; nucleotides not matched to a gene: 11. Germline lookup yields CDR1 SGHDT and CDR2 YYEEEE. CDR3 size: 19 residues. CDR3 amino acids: CASSLWYRGRREAKNIQYF. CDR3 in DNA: TGTGCCAGCAGCTTGTGGTACAGGGGGCGCAGGGAAGCCAAAAACATTCAGTACTTC.

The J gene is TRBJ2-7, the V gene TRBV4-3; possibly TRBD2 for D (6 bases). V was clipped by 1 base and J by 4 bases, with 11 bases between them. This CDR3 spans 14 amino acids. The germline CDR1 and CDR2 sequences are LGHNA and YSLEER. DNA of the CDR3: TGCGCCAGCAGCCAAGCGGCGGGGAATTACGAGCAGTACTTC. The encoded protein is CASSQAAGNYEQYF.

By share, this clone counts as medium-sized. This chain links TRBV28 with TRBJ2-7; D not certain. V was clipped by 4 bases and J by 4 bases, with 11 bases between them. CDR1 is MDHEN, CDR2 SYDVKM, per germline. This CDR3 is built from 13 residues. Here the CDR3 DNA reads TGTGCCAGCAGTTCCCCGACTTGGTACGAGCAGTACTTC. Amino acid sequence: CASSSPTWYEQYF.

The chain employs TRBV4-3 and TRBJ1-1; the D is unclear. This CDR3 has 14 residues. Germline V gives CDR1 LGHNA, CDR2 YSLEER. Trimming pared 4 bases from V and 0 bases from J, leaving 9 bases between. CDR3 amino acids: CASSLAHLNTEAFF. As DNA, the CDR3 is TGCGCCAGCAGCCTCGCCCACTTGAACACTGAAGCTTTCTTT.

The CDR3 region is CASSDHLLWSTLPLHF. For the CDR3, the DNA is TGTGCCAGCAGCGACCATTTACTATGGAGTACTTTGCCCCTCCACTTT. V gene TRBV2 combines with J gene TRBJ1-6, with no clear D. The germline V gene has CDR1 SNHLY and CDR2 FYNNEI. V was trimmed by 6 bases and J by 13 bases, leaving 25 bases between them. This CDR3 is built from 16 residues.

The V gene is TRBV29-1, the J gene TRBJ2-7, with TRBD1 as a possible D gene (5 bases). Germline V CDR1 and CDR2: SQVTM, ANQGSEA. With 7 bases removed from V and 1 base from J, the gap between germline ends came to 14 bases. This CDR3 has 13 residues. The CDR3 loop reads CSATAAGSYEQYF. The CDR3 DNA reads TGCAGCGCTACGGCTGCAGGGTCCTACGAGCAGTACTTC.